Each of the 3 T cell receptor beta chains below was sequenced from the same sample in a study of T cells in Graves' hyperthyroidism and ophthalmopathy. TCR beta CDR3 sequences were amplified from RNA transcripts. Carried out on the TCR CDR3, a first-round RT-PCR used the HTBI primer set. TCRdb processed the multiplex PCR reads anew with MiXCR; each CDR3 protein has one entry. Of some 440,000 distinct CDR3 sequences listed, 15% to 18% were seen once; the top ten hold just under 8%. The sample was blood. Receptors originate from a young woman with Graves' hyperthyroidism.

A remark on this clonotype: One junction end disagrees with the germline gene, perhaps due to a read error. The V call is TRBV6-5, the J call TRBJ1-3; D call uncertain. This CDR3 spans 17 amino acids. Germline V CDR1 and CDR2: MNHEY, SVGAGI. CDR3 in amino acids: CASSDSGPHHSGNTIYF. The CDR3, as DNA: TGTGCCAGCAGTGACTCGGGCCCGCACCACTCTGGAAACACCATATATTTT.

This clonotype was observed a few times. The CDR3 protein is CASSYSPGGGQPQHF. The CDR3 DNA is TGTGCCAGCAGTTACAGCCCGGGAGGCGGTCAGCCCCAGCATTTT. J is TRBJ1-5 and V is TRBV6-5; D remains ambiguous. CDR1 and CDR2 from the germline V gene are MNHEY and SVGAGI. With 2 bases removed from V and 6 bases from J, the gap between germline ends came to 14 bases. CDR3 length: 15 amino acids.

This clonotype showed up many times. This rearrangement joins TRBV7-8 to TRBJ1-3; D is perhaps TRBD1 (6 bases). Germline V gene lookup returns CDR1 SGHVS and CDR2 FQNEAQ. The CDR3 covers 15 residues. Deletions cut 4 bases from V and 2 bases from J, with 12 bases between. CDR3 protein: CASSYLTGPGNTIYF. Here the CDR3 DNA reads TGTGCCAGCAGCTACCTGACAGGCCCTGGAAACACCATATATTTT. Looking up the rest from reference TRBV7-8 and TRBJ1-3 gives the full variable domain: GAGVSQSPRYKVAKRGQDVALRCDPISGHVSLFWYQQALGQGPEFLTYFQNEAQLDKSGLPSDRFFAERPEGSVSTLKIQRTQQEDSAVYLCASSYLTGPGNTIYFGEGSWLTVV.